This T cell receptor (beta chain) was identified during a study of T cell repertoires in cytomegalovirus infection. Study summary: TCR beta signatures that were public indicated CMV infection and matching HLA type. Study-level findings and limits: It was HLA-C-restricted CMV-specific TCR beta clonotypes that dominated the response ex vivo.

Trimming pared 1 base from V and 11 bases from J, leaving 9 bases between. The V gene's germline CDR1 is SEHNR and CDR2 FQNEAQ (reference sequence). This CDR3 is built from 12 residues. TCRdb recomputed calls from the reads with MiXCR, one row per CDR3 protein. This table has 60,000 to 85,000 distinct CDR3 sequences, around 21% appearing once. About this clonotype: Its antigen is not known.

The rearrangement joins TRBV7-9 to TRBJ1-5, with D unresolved. The TCR comes from a human donor in good health (CMV status not recorded). Some clones in this sample may be carry-over from other donors' samples. What was sequenced was PBMCs, sequenced either directly or after in vitro stimulation (not recorded which). CDR3 coding DNA: TGTGCCAGCAGCTTAGGAAGTGTTACCCAGCATTTT. Encoded protein: CASSLGSVTQHF.